Described below is a single TCR beta chain sequence and its context. Its antigen is currently unknown. The CDR3 contains 21 residues. The data are from a study of radiotherapy plus CTLA-4 blockade in lung cancer. Overall study results and limits: Radiotherapy was combined with ipilimumab, and tumor-derived TCR clones then expanded in blood.

TCRdb's copy holds only in-frame clones and misses some; the assay was immunoSEQ multiplex PCR. The sample includes tens of thousands of clones, 80% to 90% of them seen just once. The source is a human donor with non-small cell lung cancer whose response to radiotherapy plus ipilimumab could not be evaluated. The rearrangement joins TRBV21-1 to TRBJ2-1; TRBD2, as called in the table, went unchecked against the DNA. TRBV21-1 is a pseudogene. Specimen: peripheral blood, collected from a patient treated with radiotherapy plus ipilimumab. As DNA, the CDR3 is TGTGCCAGCAGCAAAGCAGACAGGGGCGCGCTAGCGGGAGCTAATGCCAATGAGCAGTTCTTC. Protein sequence: CASSKADRGALAGANANEQFF.